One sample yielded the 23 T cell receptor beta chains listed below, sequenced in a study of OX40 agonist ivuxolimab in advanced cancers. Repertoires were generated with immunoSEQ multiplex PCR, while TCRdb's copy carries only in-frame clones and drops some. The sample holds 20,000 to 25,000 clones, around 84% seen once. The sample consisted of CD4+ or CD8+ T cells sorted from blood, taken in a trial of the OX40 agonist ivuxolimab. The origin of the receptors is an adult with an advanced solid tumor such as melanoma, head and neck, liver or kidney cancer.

CDR3 DNA sequence: TGTGCCAGCAGTCTTTGGGGGGCGCCTTATTACTATGGCTACACCTTC. It specifies CASSLWGAPYYYGYTF. The chain combines TRBV27 with TRBJ1-2, with D perhaps matching TRBD1 (6 bases). The germline V gene encodes CDR1 MNHEY and CDR2 SMNVEV (reference sequence). The CDR3 extends over 16 amino acids. V lost 5 bases to trimming and J lost 3 bases, with 19 bases between them.

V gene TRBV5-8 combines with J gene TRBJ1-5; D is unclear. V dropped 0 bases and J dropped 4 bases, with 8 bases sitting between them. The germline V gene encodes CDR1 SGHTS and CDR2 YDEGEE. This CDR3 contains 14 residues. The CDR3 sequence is CASSLGSRNQPQHF. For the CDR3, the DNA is TGTGCCAGCAGCTTGGGATCCCGTAATCAGCCCCAGCATTTT. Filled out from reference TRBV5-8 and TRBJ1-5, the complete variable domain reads EAGVTQSPTHLIKTRGQQATLRCSPISGHTSVYWYQQALGLGLQFLLWYDEGEERNRGNFPPRFSGRQFPNYSSELNVNALELEDSALYLCASSLGSRNQPQHFGDGTRLSIL.

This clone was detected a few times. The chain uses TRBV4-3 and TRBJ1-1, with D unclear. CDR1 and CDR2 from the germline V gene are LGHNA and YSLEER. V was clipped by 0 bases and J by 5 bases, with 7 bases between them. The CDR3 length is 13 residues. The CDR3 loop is CASSQDVGTEAFF. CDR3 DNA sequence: TGCGCCAGCAGCCAAGATGTGGGAACTGAAGCTTTCTTT.

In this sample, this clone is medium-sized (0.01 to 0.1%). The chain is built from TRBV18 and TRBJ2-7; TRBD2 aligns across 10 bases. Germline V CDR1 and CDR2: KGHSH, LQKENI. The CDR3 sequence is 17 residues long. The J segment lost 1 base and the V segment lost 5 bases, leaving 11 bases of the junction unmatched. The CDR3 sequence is CASSSSSGGAKSYEQYF. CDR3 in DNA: TGTGCCAGCTCATCCTCCAGCGGGGGGGCCAAGTCCTACGAGCAGTACTTC.

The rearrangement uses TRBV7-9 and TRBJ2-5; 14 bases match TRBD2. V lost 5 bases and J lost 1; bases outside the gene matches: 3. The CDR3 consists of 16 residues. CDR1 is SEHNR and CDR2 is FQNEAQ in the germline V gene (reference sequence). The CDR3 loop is CASSAGTSGGQETQYF. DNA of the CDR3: TGTGCCAGCAGCGCCGGGACTAGCGGGGGCCAAGAGACCCAGTACTTC.

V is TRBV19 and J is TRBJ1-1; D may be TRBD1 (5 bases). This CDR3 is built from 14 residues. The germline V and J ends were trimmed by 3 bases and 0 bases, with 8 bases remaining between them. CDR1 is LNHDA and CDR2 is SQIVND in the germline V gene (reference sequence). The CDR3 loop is CASSIARVNTEAFF. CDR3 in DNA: TGTGCCAGTAGTATTGCCAGGGTGAACACTGAAGCTTTCTTT.

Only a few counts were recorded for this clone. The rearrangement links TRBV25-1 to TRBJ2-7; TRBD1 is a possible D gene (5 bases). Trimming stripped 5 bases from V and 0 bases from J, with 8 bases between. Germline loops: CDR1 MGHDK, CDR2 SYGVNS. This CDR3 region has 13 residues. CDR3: CASSLTVSYEQYF. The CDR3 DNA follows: TGTGCCAGCAGTTTGACAGTCTCCTACGAGCAGTACTTC.

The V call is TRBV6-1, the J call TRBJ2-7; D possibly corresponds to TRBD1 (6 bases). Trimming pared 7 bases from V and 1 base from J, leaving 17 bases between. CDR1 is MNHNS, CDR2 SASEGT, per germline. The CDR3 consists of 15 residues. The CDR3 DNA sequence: TGTGCCAGCAATCAGGGGCCGTCTCTTTCCTACGAGCAGTACTTC. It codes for CASNQGPSLSYEQYF.

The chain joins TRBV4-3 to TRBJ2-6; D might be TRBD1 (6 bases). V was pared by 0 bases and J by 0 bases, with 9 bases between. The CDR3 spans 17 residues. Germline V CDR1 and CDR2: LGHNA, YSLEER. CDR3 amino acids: CASSQEGDNSGANVLTF. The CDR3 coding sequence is TGCGCCAGCAGCCAAGAGGGGGACAACTCTGGGGCCAACGTCCTGACTTTC.

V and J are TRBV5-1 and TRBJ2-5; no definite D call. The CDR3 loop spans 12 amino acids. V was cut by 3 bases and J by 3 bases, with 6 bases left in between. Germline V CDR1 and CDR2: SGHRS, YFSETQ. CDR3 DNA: TGCGCCAGCAGCTACCGCAAAGAGACCCAGTACTTC. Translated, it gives CASSYRKETQYF.

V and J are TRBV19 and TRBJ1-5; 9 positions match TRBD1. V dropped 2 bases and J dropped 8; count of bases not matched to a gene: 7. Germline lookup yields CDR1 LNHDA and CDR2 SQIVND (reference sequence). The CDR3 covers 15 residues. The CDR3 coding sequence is TGTGCCAGTAGTATAAGGAGACAGGGGGTAGAGCCCCAGCATTTT. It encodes CASSIRRQGVEPQHF.

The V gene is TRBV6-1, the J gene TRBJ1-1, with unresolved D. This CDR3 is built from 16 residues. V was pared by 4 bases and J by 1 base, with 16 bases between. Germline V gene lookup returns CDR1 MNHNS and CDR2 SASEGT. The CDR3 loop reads CASSVGRTVGNTEAFF. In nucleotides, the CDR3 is TGTGCCAGCAGTGTAGGCAGGACGGTTGGGAACACTGAAGCTTTCTTT.

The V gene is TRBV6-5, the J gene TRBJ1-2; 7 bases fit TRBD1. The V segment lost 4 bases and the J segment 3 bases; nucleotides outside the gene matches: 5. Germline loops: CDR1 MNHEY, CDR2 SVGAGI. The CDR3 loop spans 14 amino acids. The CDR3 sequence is CASSSQGVYYGYTF. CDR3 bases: TGTGCCAGCAGTTCCCAGGGGGTTTACTATGGCTACACCTTC.

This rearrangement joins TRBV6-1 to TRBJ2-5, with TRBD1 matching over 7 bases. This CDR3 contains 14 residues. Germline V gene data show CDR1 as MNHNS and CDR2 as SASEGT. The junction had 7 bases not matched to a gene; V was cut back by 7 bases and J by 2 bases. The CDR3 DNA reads TGTGCCAGCATCCCGACAGGGTTACAAGAGACCCAGTACTTC. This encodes CASIPTGLQETQYF.

The CDR3 spells CASSLVRSGTNEKLFF. The CDR3 nucleotides are TGTGCCAGCAGCTTAGTCCGGTCAGGGACAAATGAAAAACTGTTTTTT. This chain uses TRBV7-9 with TRBJ1-4, with D possibly being TRBD1 (6 bases). CDR3 length: 16 amino acids. With 1 base removed from V and 5 bases from J, the gap between germline ends came to 14 bases. Germline V gene data show CDR1 as SEHNR and CDR2 as FQNEAQ (reference sequence).

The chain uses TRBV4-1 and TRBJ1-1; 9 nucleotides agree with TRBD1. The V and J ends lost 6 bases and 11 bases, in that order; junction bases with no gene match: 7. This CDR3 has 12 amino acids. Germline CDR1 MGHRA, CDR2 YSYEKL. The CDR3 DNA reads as TGCGCCAGCAGTCCTACAGGGGGCCGCGCTTTCTTT. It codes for CASSPTGGRAFF.

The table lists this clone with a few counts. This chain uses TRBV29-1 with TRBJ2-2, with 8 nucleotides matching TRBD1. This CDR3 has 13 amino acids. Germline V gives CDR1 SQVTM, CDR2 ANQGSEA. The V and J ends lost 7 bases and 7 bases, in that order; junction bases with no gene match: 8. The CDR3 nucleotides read TGCAGCGGTGTGCCAGGGGGCAACGGGGAGCTGTTTTTT. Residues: CSGVPGGNGELFF.

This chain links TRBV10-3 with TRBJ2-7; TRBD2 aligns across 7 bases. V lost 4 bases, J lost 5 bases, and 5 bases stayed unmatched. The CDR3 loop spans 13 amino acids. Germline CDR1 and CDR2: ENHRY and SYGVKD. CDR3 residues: CAISAEGGDEQYF. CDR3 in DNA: TGTGCCATCAGTGCGGAGGGAGGGGACGAGCAGTACTTC.

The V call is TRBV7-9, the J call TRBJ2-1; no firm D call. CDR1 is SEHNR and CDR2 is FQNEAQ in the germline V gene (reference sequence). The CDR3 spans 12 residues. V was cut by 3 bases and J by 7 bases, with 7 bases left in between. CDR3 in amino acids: CASSFEGNEQFF. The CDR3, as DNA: TGTGCCAGCAGCTTCGAAGGGAATGAGCAGTTCTTC.

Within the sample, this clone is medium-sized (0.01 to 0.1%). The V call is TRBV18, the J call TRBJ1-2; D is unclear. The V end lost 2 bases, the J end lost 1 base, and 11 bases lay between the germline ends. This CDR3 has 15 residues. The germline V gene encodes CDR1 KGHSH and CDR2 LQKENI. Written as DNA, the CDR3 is TGTGCCAGCTCACCAGTAACGGACCTTAACTATGGCTACACCTTC. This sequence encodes CASSPVTDLNYGYTF.

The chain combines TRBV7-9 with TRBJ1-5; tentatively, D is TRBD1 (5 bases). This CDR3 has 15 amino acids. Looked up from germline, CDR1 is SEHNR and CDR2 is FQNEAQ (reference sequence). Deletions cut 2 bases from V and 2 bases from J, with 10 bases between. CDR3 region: CASSLSAGRNQPQHF. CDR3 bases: TGTGCCAGCAGCTTATCGGCAGGGCGCAATCAGCCCCAGCATTTT. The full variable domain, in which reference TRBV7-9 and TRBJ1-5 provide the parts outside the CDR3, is DTGVSQNPRHKITKRGQNVTFRCDPISEHNRLYWYRQTLGQGPEFLTYFQNEAQLEKSRLLSDRFSAERPKGSFSTLEIQRTEQGDSAMYLCASSLSAGRNQPQHFGDGTRLSIL.

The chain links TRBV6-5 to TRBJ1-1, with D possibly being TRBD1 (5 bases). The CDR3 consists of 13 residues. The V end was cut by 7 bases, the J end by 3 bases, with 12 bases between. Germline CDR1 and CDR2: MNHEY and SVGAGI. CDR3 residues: CASIQDLDTEAFF. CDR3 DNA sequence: TGTGCCAGCATACAGGATTTGGACACTGAAGCTTTCTTT.

The CDR3 DNA is TGTGCCAGCAGCCCCTCCGGGGCCAGTACCGGGGAGCTGTTTTTT. Protein product: CASSPSGASTGELFF. This chain connects TRBV7-8 to TRBJ2-2; D tentatively fits TRBD1 or TRBD2 (5 bases each). The CDR3 is 15 amino acids. Germline V gene sequence: CDR1 SGHVS, CDR2 FQNEAQ. V was clipped by 5 bases and J by 5 bases, with 15 bases between them.